The source of this TCR beta chain is a study of T cell repertoires in cytomegalovirus infection. V was clipped by 5 bases and J by 6 bases; unmatched bases: 10. CDR3 size: 14 residues. Germline assignment: CDR1 MDHEN and CDR2 SYDVKM. TCRdb ran MiXCR on the reads and lists one entry per CDR3 protein. Among about 80,000 distinct CDR3 sequences listed, more than 3.5% were seen once. Study-wide results and limits: HLA-C-restricted CMV clonotypes gave the most frequent clonotype in two of eight donors.

This clonotype was observed at least ten times. Antigen unknown. V usage is TRBV28 and J usage is TRBJ2-7; 7 nucleotides line up with TRBD1. Sequenced: PBMCs. The receptor was isolated from a human donor in good health (CMV status not recorded). Some clones in this sample may be carry-over from other donors' samples. The CDR3 DNA reads as TGTGCCAGCAGTATCACAGGGGAAGCAGGCGAGCAGTACTTC. Its translation: CASSITGEAGEQYF.